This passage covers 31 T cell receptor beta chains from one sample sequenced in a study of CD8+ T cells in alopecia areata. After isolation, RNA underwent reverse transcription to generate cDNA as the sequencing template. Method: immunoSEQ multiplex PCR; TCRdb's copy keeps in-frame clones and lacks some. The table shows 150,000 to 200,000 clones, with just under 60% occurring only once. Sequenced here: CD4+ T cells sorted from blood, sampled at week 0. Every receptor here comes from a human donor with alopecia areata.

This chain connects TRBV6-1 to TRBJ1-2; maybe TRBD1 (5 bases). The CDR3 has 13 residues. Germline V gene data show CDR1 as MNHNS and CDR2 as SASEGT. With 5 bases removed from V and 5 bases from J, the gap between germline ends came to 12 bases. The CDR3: CASSRGGKYGYTF. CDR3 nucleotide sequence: TGTGCCAGCAGTCGGGGCGGGAAATATGGCTACACCTTC.

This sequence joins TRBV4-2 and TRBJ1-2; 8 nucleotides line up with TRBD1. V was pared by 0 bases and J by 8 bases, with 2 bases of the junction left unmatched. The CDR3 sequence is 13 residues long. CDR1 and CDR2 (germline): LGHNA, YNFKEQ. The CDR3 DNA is TGTGCCAGCAGCCAAGAGACAGGGGCCGGCTACACCTTC. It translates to CASSQETGAGYTF.

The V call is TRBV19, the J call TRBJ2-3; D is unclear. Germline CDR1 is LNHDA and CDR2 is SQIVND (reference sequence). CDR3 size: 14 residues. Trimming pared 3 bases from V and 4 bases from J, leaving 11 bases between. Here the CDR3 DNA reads TGTGCCAGTAGTATGGGATCCGGGCCAGATACGCAGTATTTT. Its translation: CASSMGSGPDTQYF.

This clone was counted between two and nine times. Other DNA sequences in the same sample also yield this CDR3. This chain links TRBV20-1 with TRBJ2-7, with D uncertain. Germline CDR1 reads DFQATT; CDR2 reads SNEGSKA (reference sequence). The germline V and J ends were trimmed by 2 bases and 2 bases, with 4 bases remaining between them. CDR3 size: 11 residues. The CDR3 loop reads CSARQTYEQYF. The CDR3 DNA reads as TGCAGTGCTAGACAGACCTACGAGCAGTACTTC.

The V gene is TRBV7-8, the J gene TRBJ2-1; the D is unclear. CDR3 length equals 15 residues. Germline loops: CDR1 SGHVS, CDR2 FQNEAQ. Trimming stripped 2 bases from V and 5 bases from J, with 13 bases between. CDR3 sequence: CASSLRQRPNNEQFF. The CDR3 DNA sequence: TGTGCCAGCAGCTTAAGGCAGAGGCCAAACAATGAGCAGTTCTTC.

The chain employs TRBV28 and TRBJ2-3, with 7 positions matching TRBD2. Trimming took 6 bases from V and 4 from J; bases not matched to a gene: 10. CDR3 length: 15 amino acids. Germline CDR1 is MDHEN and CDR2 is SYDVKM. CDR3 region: CASSPGGRGSDTQYF. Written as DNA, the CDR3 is TGTGCCAGCAGCCCAGGAGGGCGGGGGTCAGATACGCAGTATTTT. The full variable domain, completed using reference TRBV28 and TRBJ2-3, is DVKVTQSSRYLVKRTGEKVFLECVQDMDHENMFWYRQDPGLGLRLIYFSYDVKMKEKGDIPEGYSVSREKKERFSLILESASTNQTSMYLCASSPGGRGSDTQYFGPGTRLTVL.

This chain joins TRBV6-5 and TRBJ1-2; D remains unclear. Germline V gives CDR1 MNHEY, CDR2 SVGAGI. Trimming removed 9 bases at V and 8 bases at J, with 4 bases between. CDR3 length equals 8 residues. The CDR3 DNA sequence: TGTGCCAGTGCCGGCTACACCTTC. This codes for CASAGYTF.

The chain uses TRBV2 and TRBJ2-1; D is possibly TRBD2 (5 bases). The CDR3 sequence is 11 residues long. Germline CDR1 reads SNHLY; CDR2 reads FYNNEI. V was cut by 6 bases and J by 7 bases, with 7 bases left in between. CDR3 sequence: CASSGENEQFF. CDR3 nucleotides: TGTGCCAGCAGCGGGGAGAATGAGCAGTTCTTC.

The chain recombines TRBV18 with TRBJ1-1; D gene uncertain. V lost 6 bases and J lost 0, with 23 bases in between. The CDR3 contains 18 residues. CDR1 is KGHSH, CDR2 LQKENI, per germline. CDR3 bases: TGTGCCAGCTCGACAAGGGCAGGTATGGAATCCTTGAACACTGAAGCTTTCTTT. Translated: CASSTRAGMESLNTEAFF.

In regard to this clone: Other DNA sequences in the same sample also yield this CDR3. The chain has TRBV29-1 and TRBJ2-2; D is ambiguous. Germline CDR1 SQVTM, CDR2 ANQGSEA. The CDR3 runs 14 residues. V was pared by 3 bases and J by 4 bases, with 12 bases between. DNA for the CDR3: TGCAGCGTTGATCTTGGCGGTGTCACCGGGGAGCTGTTTTTT. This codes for CSVDLGGVTGELFF.

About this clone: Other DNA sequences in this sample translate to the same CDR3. CDR3 residues: CSVDEGGYEQYF. The CDR3 nucleotides read TGCAGCGTTGATGAGGGGGGTTACGAGCAGTACTTC. The rearrangement links TRBV29-1 to TRBJ2-7; D is possibly TRBD1 or TRBD2 (6 bases each). CDR3 length equals 12 residues. Germline CDR1 reads SQVTM; CDR2 reads ANQGSEA. Deletions cut 3 bases from V and 4 bases from J, with 10 bases between.

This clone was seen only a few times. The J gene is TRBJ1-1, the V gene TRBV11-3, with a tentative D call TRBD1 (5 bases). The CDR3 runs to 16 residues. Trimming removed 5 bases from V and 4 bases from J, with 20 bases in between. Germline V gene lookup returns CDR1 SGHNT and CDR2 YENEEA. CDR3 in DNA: TGTGCCAGCAGCGATTCCCGGGGGTCGGGTGGCACTGAAGCTTTCTTT. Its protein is CASSDSRGSGGTEAFF. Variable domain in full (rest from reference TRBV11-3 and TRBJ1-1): EAGVVQSPRYKIIEKKQPVAFWCNPISGHNTLYWYLQNLGQGPELLIRYENEEAVDDSQLPKDRFSAERLKGVDSTLKIQPAELGDSAVYLCASSDSRGSGGTEAFFGQGTRLTVV.

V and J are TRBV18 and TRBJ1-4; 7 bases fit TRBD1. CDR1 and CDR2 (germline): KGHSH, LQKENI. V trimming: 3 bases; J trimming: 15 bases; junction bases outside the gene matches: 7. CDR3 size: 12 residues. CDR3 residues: CASSPGGGLVFF. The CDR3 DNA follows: TGTGCCAGCTCACCGGGAGGGGGCTTGGTGTTTTTT.

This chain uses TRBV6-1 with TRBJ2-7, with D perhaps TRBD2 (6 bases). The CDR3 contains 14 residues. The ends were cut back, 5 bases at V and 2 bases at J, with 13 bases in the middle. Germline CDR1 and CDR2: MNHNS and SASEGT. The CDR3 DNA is TGTGCCAGCAGTTTTAGGACGGGAGCCTACGAGCAGTACTTC. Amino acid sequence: CASSFRTGAYEQYF.

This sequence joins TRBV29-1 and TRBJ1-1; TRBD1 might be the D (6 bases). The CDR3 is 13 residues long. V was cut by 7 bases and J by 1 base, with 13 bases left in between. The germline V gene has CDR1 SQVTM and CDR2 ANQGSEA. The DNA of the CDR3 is TGCAGCGCCGAGGTAGGGGGGAACACTGAAGCTTTCTTT. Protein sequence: CSAEVGGNTEAFF.

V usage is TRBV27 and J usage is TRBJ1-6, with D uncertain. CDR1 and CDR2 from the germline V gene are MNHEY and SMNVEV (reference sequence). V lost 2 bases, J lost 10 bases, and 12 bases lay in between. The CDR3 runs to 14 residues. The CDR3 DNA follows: TGTGCCAGCAGTTTAACGGTTAGGCAATCACCCCTCCACTTT. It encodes CASSLTVRQSPLHF.

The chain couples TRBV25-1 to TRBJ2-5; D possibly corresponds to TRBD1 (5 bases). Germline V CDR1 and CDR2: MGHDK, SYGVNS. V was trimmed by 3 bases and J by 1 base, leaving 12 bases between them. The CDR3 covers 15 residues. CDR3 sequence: CASSDRQTIQETQYF. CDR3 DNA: TGTGCCAGCAGTGACCGACAGACCATCCAAGAGACCCAGTACTTC. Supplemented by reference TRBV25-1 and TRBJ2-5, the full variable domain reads EADIYQTPRYLVIGTGKKITLECSQTMGHDKMYWYQQDPGMELHLIHYSYGVNSTEKGDLSSESTVSRIRTEHFPLTLESARPSHTSQYLCASSDRQTIQETQYFGPGTRLLVL.

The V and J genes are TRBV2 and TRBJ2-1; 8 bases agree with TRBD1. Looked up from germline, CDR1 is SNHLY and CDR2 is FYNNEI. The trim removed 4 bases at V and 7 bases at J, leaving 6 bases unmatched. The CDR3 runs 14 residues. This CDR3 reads CASSGQGARNEQFF. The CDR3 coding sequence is TGTGCCAGCAGTGGGCAGGGGGCTCGTAATGAGCAGTTCTTC. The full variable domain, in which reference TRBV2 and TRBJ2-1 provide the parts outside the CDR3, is EPEVTQTPSHQVTQMGQEVILRCVPISNHLYFYWYRQILGQKVEFLVSFYNNEISEKSEIFDDQFSVERPDGSNFTLKIRSTKLEDSAMYFCASSGQGARNEQFFGPGTRLTVL.

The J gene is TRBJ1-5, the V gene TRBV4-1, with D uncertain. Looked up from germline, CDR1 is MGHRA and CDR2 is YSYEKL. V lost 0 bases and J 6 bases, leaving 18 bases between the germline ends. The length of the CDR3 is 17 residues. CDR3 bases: TGCGCCAGCAGCCAAGATAGGGAGGGAGGGAAGGTTCAGCCCCAGCATTTT. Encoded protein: CASSQDREGGKVQPQHF.

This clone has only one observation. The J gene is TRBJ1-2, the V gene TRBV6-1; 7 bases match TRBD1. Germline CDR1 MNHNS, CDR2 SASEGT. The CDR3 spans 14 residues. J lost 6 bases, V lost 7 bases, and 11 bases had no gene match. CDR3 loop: CASNTEGAGDGYTF. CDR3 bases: TGTGCCAGCAATACCGAGGGGGCGGGGGATGGCTACACCTTC.

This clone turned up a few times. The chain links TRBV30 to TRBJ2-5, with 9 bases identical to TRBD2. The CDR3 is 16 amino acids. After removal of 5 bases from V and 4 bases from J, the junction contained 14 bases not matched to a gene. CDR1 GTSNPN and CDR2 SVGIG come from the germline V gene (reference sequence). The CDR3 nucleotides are TGTGCCTGGGGCGCGGGGACTAGCTCCGGGGGAGAGACCCAGTACTTC. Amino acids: CAWGAGTSSGGETQYF.

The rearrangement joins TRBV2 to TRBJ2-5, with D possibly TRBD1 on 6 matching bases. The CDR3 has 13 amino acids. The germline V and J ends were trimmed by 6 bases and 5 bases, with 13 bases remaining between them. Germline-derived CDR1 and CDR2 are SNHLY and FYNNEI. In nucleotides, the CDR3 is TGTGCCAGCAGAGCGGACAGCCGGGAGACCCAGTACTTC. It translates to CASRADSRETQYF.

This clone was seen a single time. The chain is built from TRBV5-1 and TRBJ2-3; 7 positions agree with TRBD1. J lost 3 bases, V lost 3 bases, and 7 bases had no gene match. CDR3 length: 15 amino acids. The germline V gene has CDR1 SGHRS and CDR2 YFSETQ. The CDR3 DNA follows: TGCGCCAGCAGCTCCGGACAGGTATTGACAGATACGCAGTATTTT. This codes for CASSSGQVLTDTQYF. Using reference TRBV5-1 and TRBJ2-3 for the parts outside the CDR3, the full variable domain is KAGVTQTPRYLIKTRGQQVTLSCSPISGHRSVSWYQQTPGQGLQFLFEYFSETQRNKGNFPGRFSGRQFSNSRSEMNVSTLELGDSALYLCASSSGQVLTDTQYFGPGTRLTVL.

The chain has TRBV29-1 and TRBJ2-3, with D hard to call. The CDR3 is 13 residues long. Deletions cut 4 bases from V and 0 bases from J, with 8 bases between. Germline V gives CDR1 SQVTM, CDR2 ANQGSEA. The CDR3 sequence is CSVVKVSTDTQYF. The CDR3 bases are TGCAGCGTTGTAAAGGTTAGCACAGATACGCAGTATTTT.

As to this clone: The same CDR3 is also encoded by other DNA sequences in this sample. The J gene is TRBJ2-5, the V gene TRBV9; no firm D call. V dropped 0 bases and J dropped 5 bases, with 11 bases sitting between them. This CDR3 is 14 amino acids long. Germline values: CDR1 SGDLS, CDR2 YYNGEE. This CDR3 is CASSVGGLEETQYF. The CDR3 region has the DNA TGTGCCAGCAGCGTAGGTGGGCTCGAGGAGACCCAGTACTTC. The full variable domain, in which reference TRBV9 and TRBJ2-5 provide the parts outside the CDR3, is DSGVTQTPKHLITATGQRVTLRCSPRSGDLSVYWYQQSLDQGLQFLIQYYNGEERAKGNILERFSAQQFPDLHSELNLSSLELGDSALYFCASSVGGLEETQYFGPGTRLLVL.

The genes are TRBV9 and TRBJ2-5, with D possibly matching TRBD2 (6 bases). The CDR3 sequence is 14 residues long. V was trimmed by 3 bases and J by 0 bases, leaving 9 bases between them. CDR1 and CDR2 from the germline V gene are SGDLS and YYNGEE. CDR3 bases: TGTGCCAGCAGCGCCATAGCGGACCAAGAGACCCAGTACTTC. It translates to CASSAIADQETQYF.

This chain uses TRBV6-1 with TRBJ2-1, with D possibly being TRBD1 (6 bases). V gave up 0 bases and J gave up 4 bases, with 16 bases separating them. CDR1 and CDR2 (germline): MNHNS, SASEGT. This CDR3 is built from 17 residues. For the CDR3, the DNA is TGTGCCAGCAGTGAAGCGCCCCGGGGCAGGGGATACAATGAGCAGTTCTTC. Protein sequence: CASSEAPRGRGYNEQFF.

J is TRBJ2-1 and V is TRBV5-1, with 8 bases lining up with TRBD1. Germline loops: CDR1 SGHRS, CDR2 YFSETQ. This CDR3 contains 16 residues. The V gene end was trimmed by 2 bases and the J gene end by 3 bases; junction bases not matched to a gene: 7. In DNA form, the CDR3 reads TGCGCCAGCAGCTTATACCAGGGGGCAATCTACAATGAGCAGTTCTTC. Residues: CASSLYQGAIYNEQFF.

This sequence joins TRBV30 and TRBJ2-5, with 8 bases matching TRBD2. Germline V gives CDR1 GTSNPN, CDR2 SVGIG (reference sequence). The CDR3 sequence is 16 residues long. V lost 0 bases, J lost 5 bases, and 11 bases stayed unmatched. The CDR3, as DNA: TGTGCCTGGAGTGTACCGGACGGGGGGGCTTCGGAGACCCAGTACTTC. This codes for CAWSVPDGGASETQYF.

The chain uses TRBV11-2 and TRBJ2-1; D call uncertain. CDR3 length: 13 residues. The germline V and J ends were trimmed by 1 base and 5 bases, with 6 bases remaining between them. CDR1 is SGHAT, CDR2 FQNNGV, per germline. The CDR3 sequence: CASSLVRDNEQFF. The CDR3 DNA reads TGTGCCAGCAGCTTAGTCCGGGACAATGAGCAGTTCTTC.

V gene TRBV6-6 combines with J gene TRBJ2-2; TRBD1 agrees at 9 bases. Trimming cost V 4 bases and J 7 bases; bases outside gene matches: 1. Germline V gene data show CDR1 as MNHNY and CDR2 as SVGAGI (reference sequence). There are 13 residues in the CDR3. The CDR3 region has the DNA TGTGCCAGCAGTTCGACAGGGGGCGGGGAGCTGTTTTTT. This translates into CASSSTGGGELFF.